This T cell receptor beta chain was captured by sequencing in a study of blood T cell repertoires in COVID-19. About the study: COVID-19 samples collected from the United States, Italy and Spain covered acute and convalescent phases. T cells, B-cell-depleted T cells, or PBMCs provided the cDNA or gDNA that served as material.

Seattle cases were enrolled at active infection and followed longitudinally. The V and J ends lost 3 bases and 6 bases respectively, with 8 bases between them. CDR1 and CDR2 (germline): DFQATT, SNEGSKA (reference sequence). The CDR3 is 11 amino acids. In the original analysis: Estimated nucleated cell counts came from reference gene primer amplification. Clones were sequenced by immunoSEQ multiplex PCR, and TCRdb holds only the in-frame ones, with some missing. The V and J calls and clone size are taken from that table; D and trimming were inferred from the DNA. The repertoire includes about 440,000 clones, approximately 89% of them detected once, and roughly an eighth sits in the top ten.

This clonotype was sampled from a woman aged 50 to 65 with COVID-19, enrolled during active disease. The sample consisted of peripheral blood. V usage is TRBV20-1 and J usage is TRBJ1-1; D is undetermined. The DNA for the CDR3 is TGCAGTGCTAGTGCCCCTCCTGAAGCTTTCTTT. This encodes CSASAPPEAFF.